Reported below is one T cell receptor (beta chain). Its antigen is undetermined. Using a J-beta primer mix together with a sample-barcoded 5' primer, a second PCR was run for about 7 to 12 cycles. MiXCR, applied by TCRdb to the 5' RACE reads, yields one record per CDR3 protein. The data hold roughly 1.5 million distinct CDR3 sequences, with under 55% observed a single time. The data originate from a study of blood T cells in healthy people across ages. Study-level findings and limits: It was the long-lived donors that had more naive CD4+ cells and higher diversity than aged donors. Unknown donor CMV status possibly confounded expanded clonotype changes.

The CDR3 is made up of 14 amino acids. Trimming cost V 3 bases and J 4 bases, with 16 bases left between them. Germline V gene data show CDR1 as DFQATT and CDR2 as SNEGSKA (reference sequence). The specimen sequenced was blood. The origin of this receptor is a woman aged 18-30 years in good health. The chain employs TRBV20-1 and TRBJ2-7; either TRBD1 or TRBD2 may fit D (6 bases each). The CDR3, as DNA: TGCAGTGCTAGGCCCGGAGGGGGAGAGTACGAGCAGTACTTC. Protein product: CSARPGGGEYEQYF.